The clone carrying this TCR beta chain was picked up a small number of times. Germline CDR1 is SGHRS and CDR2 is YFSETQ. CDR3 length equals 17 residues. J lost 4 bases, V lost 2 bases, and 7 bases had no gene match. This sample stems from a study of beta chain features in type 1 diabetes. The sequenced template was cDNA made from the entire isolated RNA. Generated by immunoSEQ multiplex PCR, the TCRdb table keeps only in-frame clones and is missing some. Of 310,000 or so clones listed, approximately 9.9% were seen once; the top ten hold 0.015%. Sequenced: naive CD4+ T cells from blood. The sequence derives from a woman aged 25-40 years in good health. This rearrangement joins TRBV5-1 to TRBJ2-1; the match to TRBD2 covers 12 bases. The CDR3 bases are TGCGCCAGCAGCTTCCCTAGCGGGAGGGCCTTTTACAATGAGCAGTTCTTC. Translation gives CASSFPSGRAFYNEQFF.